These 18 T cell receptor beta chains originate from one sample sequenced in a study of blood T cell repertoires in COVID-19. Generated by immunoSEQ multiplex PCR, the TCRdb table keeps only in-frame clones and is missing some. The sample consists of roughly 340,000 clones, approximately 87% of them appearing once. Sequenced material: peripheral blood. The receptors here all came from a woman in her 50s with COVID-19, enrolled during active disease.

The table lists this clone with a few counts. CDR3 in DNA: TGTGCCAGCAGCTTAATCTCCGGGCAGCCCCAGCATTTT. Translated: CASSLISGQPQHF. The gene calls are TRBV7-9 and TRBJ1-5, with no clear D. Germline V gene sequence: CDR1 SEHNR, CDR2 FQNEAQ (reference sequence). V was clipped by 2 bases and J by 7 bases, with 9 bases between them. This CDR3 has 13 residues.

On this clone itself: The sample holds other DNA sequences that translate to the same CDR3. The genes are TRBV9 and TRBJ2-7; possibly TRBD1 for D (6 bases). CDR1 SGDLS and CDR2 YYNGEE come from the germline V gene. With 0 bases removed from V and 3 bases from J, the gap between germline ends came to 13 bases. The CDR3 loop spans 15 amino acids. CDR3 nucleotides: TGTGCCAGCAGCGTAGCTCCAACAGGGAACTACGAGCAGTACTTC. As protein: CASSVAPTGNYEQYF.

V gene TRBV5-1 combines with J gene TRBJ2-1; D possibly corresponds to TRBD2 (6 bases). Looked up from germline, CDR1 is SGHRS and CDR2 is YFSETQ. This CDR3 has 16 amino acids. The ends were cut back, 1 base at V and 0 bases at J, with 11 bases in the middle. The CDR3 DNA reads TGCGCCAGCAGCTTGACTAGCTCACGCTCCTACAATGAGCAGTTCTTC. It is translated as CASSLTSSRSYNEQFF.

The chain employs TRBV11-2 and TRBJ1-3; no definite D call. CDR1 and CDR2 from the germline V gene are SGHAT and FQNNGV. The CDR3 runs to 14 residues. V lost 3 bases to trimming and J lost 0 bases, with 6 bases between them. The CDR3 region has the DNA TGTGCCAGCAGCTTCTACAGCTCTGGAAACACCATATATTTT. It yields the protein CASSFYSSGNTIYF.

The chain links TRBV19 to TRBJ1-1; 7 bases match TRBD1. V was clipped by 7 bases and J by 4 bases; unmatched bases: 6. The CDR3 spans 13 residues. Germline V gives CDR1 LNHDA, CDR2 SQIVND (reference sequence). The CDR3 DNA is TGTGCCAGTACCCCCGGGACAGTCACTGAAGCTTTCTTT. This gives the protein CASTPGTVTEAFF.

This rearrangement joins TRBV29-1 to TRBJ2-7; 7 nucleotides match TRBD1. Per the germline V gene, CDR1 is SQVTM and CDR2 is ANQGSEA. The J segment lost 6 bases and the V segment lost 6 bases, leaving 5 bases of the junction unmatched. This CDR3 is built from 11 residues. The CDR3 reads CSVVDRVEQYF. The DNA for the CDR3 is TGCAGCGTAGTAGACAGGGTCGAGCAGTACTTC.

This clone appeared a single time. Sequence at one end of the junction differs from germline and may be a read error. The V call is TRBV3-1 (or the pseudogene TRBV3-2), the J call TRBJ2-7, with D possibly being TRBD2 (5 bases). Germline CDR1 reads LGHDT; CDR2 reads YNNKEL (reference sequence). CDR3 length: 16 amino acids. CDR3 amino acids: CVSSHFGLSLDYEQYF. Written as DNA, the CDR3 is TGTGTCAGCAGCCATTTCGGACTTAGCTTAGACTACGAGCAGTACTTC.

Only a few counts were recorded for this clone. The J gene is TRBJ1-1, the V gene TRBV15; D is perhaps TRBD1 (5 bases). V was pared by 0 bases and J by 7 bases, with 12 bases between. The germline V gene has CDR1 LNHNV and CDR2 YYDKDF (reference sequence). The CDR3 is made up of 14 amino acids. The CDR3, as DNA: TGTGCCACCAGCAGAGATGCAGGGTACTATGAAGCTTTCTTT. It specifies CATSRDAGYYEAFF.

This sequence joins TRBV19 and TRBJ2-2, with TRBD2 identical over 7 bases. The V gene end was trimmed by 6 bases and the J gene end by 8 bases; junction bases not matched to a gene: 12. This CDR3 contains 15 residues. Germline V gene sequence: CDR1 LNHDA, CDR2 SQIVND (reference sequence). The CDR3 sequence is CASSTAGRENGELFF. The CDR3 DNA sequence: TGTGCCAGTAGCACCGCGGGGCGGGAGAATGGGGAGCTGTTTTTT.

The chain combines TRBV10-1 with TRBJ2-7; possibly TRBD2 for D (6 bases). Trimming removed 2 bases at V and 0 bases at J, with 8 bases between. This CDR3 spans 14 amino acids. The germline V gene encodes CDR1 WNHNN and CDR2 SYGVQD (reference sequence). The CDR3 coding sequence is TGCGCCAGCAGTGAGGACGGGAGCTCCTACGAGCAGTACTTC. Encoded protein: CASSEDGSSYEQYF.

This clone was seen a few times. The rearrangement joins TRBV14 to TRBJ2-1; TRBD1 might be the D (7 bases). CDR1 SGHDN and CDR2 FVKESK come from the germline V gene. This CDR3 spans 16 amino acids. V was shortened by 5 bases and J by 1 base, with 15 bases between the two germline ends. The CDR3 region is CASSGGGMASYNEQFF. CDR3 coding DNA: TGTGCCAGCAGCGGAGGGGGCATGGCTTCCTACAATGAGCAGTTCTTC. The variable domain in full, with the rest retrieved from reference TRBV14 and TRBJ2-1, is EAGVTQFPSHSVIEKGQTVTLRCDPISGHDNLYWYRRVMGKEIKFLLHFVKESKQDESGMPNNRFLAERTGGTYSTLKVQPAELEDSGVYFCASSGGGMASYNEQFFGPGTRLTVL.

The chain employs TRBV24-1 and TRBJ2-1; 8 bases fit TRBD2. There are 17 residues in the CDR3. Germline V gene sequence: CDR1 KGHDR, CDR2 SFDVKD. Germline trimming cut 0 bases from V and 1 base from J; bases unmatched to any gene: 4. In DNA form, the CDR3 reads TGTGCCACCAGTGATTTGATTAGCGGGATATCCTACAATGAGCAGTTCTTC. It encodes CATSDLISGISYNEQFF.

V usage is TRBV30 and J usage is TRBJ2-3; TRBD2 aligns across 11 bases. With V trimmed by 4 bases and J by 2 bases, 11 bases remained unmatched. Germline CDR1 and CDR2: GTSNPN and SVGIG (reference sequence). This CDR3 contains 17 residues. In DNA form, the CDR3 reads TGTGCCTGGAATCCCGGGACTAGCGGAACTGTCACAGATACGCAGTATTTT. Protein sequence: CAWNPGTSGTVTDTQYF.

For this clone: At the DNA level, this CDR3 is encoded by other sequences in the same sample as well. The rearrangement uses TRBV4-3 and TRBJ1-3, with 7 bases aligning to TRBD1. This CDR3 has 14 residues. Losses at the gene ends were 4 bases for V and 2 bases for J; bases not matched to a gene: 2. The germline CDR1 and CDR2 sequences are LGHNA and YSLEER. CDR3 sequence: CASSPGTAGNTIYF. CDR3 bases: TGCGCCAGCAGCCCCGGGACAGCTGGAAACACCATATATTTT.

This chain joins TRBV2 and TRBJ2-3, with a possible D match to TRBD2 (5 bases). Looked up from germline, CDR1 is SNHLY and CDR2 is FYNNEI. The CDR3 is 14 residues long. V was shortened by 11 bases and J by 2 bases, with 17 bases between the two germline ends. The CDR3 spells CAALGGSHTDTQYF. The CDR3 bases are TGTGCCGCCCTCGGCGGGTCTCACACAGATACGCAGTATTTT.

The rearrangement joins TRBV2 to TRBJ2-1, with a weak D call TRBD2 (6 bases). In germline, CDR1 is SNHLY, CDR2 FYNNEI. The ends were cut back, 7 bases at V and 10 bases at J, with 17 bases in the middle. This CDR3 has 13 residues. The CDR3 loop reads CASMEGQDREQFF. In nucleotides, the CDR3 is TGTGCCAGCATGGAGGGCCAAGATCGGGAGCAGTTCTTC.

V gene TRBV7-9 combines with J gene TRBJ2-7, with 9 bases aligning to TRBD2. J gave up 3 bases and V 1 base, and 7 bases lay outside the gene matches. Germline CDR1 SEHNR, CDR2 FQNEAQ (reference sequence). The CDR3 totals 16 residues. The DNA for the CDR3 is TGTGCCAGCAGCTTAGGGGGGGCGCGGGAGGGCTACGAGCAGTACTTC. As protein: CASSLGGAREGYEQYF.

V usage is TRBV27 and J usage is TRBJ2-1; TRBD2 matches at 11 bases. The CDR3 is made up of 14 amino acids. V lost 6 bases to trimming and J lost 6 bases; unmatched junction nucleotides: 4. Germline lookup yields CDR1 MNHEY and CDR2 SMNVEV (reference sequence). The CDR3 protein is CASRLAGVTNEQFF. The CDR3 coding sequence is TGTGCCAGCAGACTAGCGGGAGTTACCAATGAGCAGTTCTTC.